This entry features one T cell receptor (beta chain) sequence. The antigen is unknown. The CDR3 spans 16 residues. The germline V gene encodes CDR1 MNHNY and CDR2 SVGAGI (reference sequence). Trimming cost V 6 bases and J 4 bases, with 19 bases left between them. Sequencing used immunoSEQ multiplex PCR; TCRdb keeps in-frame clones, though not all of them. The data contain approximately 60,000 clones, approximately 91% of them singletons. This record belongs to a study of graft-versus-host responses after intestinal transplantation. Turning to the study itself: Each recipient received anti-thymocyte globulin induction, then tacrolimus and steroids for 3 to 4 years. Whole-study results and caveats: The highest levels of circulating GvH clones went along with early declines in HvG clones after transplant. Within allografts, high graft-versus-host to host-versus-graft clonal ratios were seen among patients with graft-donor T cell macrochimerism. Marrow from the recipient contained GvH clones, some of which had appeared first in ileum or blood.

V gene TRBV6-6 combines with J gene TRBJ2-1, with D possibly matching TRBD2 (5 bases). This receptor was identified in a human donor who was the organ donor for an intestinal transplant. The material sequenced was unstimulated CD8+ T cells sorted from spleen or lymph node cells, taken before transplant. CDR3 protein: CASSLLTGRAYNEQFF. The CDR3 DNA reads TGTGCCAGCAGCCTGTTGACTGGGCGGGCTTACAATGAGCAGTTCTTC.